The 30 T cell receptor beta chains presented below share a single source sample, sequenced in a study of blood T cell repertoires in COVID-19. Some clones are missing from TCRdb's copy, which holds only in-frame ones; the method was immunoSEQ multiplex PCR. This table has about 220,000 clones, about 88% appearing once. Sequencing was done on a sample of PBMCs or T cells enriched from blood (not recorded which). Every receptor here comes from a woman younger than 45 who had recovered from COVID-19.

The chain has TRBV10-2 and TRBJ2-3, with 7 bases lining up with TRBD1. The germline V gene encodes CDR1 WSHSY and CDR2 SAAADI. Trimming at V came to 5 bases and at J to 1 base, leaving 9 bases not matched to a gene. This CDR3 is built from 16 residues. CDR3 region: CASSLQGNSGTDTQYF. DNA of the CDR3: TGCGCCAGCAGTCTACAGGGGAACTCCGGCACAGATACGCAGTATTTT.

In DNA form, the CDR3 reads TGTGCCAGCAGCCAAGAAACGGCCTCAGGGGGCACTGAAGCTTTCTTT. It is translated as CASSQETASGGTEAFF. The chain joins TRBV4-2 to TRBJ1-1, with TRBD1 matching 7 bases. J lost 4 bases, V lost 0 bases, and 8 bases had no gene match. The germline V gene encodes CDR1 LGHNA and CDR2 YNFKEQ. This CDR3 comprises 16 residues.

The V call is TRBV9, the J call TRBJ2-3; D may be TRBD1 (6 bases). Per the germline V gene, CDR1 is SGDLS and CDR2 is YYNGEE. V shed 7 bases and J shed 4 bases, with 13 bases lying between them. The CDR3 totals 13 residues. The CDR3 DNA is TGTGCCAGCTCGCAGGGGAGTGCAGATACGCAGTATTTT. Translated: CASSQGSADTQYF.

A few counts support this clone. CDR3 sequence reads: CASSQDPTVSNQPQHF. The CDR3 coding sequence is TGCGCCAGCAGCCAAGATCCGACAGTTAGCAATCAGCCCCAGCATTTT. V is TRBV4-3 and J is TRBJ1-5; D is possibly TRBD1 (5 bases). Trimming removed 0 bases at V and 0 bases at J, with 9 bases between. The CDR3 is made up of 16 amino acids. CDR1 and CDR2 (germline): LGHNA, YSLEER.

The rearrangement joins TRBV6-5 to TRBJ2-7, with D possibly TRBD2 on 6 matching bases. Trimming pared 6 bases from V and 2 bases from J, leaving 8 bases between. The CDR3 has 12 residues. CDR1 and CDR2 (germline): MNHEY, SVGAGI. The CDR3 here is CASSRGTYEQYF. In DNA, the CDR3 is TGTGCCAGCAGCCGGGGGACCTACGAGCAGTACTTC.

The chain recombines TRBV5-1 with TRBJ1-6; no clear D. The CDR3 covers 13 residues. Trimming removed 0 bases from V and 9 bases from J, with 7 bases in between. Germline CDR1 reads SGHRS; CDR2 reads YFSETQ. The CDR3 DNA reads TGCGCCAGCAGCTTGGCTACCGGTTCACCCCTCCACTTT. Translating gives CASSLATGSPLHF.

The rearrangement links TRBV4-2 to TRBJ2-3, with D perhaps TRBD1 (6 bases). In germline, CDR1 is LGHNA, CDR2 YNFKEQ. This CDR3 comprises 15 residues. Between the trimmed V and J ends, which lost 0 bases and 4 bases, there was a span of 11 bases. CDR3: CASSQEGARADTQYF. In DNA form, the CDR3 reads TGTGCCAGCAGCCAAGAGGGGGCGAGGGCAGATACGCAGTATTTT.

This clone appeared a single time. This chain links TRBV11-1 with TRBJ2-1, with a weak D call TRBD1 (6 bases). Trimming took off 3 bases at V and 7 bases at J, with 13 bases between the two ends. The V gene's germline CDR1 is SGHAT and CDR2 FQDESV (reference sequence). This CDR3 spans 14 amino acids. The CDR3, as DNA: TGTGCCAGCAGCTTGGGACACGCTGTAAATGAGCAGTTCTTC. Its protein product is CASSLGHAVNEQFF.

This clone appeared a few times. The CDR3 nucleotides read TGTGCCAGCAGTGAAGGCGGGGGGGCGGAGACCGGGGAGCTGTTTTTT. Translated, it gives CASSEGGGAETGELFF. The chain uses TRBV6-4 and TRBJ2-2; 9 nucleotides align to TRBD2. J lost 5 bases, V lost 3 bases, and 7 bases had no gene match. The CDR3 is 16 residues long. CDR1 MRHNA and CDR2 SNTAGT come from the germline V gene.

This clone has a handful of counts. J is TRBJ2-3 and V is TRBV7-3; D is possibly TRBD1 (6 bases). The CDR3 spans 14 residues. CDR1 is SGHTA and CDR2 is FQGTGA in the germline V gene. Trimming pared 3 bases from V and 1 base from J, leaving 8 bases between. In nucleotides, the CDR3 is TGTGCCAGCAGCTTGTGGACAGGCACAGATACGCAGTATTTT. Translating it yields CASSLWTGTDTQYF.

J is TRBJ2-5 and V is TRBV5-1, with a tentative D call TRBD2 (6 bases). Per the germline V gene, CDR1 is SGHRS and CDR2 is YFSETQ. V was clipped by 0 bases and J by 2 bases, with 11 bases between them. The CDR3 contains 15 residues. CDR3 bases: TGCGCCAGCAGCTTGGCCGGGGGTTCGCAAGAGACCCAGTACTTC. This gives the protein CASSLAGGSQETQYF.

The chain recombines TRBV6-2 or TRBV6-3 with TRBJ2-1; TRBD1 is a possible D gene (6 bases). The CDR3 runs to 14 residues. The ends were cut back, 2 bases at V and 9 bases at J, with 14 bases in the middle. CDR1 is MNHEY and CDR2 is SVGEGT in the germline V gene. CDR3 sequence reads: CASSYLGQGSEQFF. CDR3 DNA: TGTGCCAGCAGTTACCTAGGGCAGGGGAGTGAGCAGTTCTTC.

This chain joins TRBV18 and TRBJ1-4; 8 positions match TRBD1. V dropped 6 bases and J dropped 7; count of bases not matched to a gene: 10. CDR1 and CDR2 from the germline V gene are KGHSH and LQKENI. The CDR3 has 15 residues. The CDR3: CASSQNRGESEKLFF. CDR3 DNA sequence: TGTGCCAGCTCTCAGAACAGGGGGGAGTCTGAAAAACTGTTTTTT.

Comment on this clone: Additional DNA sequences in this sample encode the identical CDR3. The rearrangement links TRBV4-1 to TRBJ2-7; D is possibly TRBD1 (6 bases). The CDR3 totals 15 residues. CDR1 and CDR2 from the germline V gene are MGHRA and YSYEKL. V lost 1 base, J lost 0 bases, and 10 bases lay in between. CDR3 in amino acids: CASSQGQGSSYEQYF. The CDR3 bases are TGCGCCAGCAGCCAAGGTCAGGGGAGCTCCTACGAGCAGTACTTC.

The chain links TRBV5-1 to TRBJ1-1; D is unclear. This CDR3 has 13 residues. V lost 0 bases to trimming and J lost 5 bases, with 8 bases between them. Germline V lookup: CDR1 SGHRS, CDR2 YFSETQ. In nucleotides, the CDR3 is TGCGCCAGCAGCTTGGCCTTCAGTACTGAAGCTTTCTTT. It codes for CASSLAFSTEAFF.

The CDR3 region has the DNA TGTGCCAGCAGCCAAGGTCGTTACACTGAAGCTTTCTTT. This codes for CASSQGRYTEAFF. The chain is built from TRBV3-1 (or the pseudogene TRBV3-2) and TRBJ1-1; D gene uncertain. With 1 base removed from V and 3 bases from J, the gap between germline ends came to 6 bases. Per the germline V gene, CDR1 is LGHDT and CDR2 is YNNKEL (reference sequence). The length of the CDR3 is 13 residues.

This chain connects TRBV11-3 to TRBJ2-5; D possibly corresponds to TRBD1 (6 bases). The CDR3 is 14 residues long. V gave up 1 base and J gave up 5 bases, with 11 bases separating them. The V gene's germline CDR1 is SGHNT and CDR2 YENEEA. CDR3 DNA sequence: TGTGCCAGCAGCTTAGGTACAGGGCTGGAGACCCAGTACTTC. This encodes CASSLGTGLETQYF.

The chain is built from TRBV5-1 and TRBJ2-1; D remains ambiguous. Germline loops: CDR1 SGHRS, CDR2 YFSETQ. The CDR3 sequence is 15 residues long. Trimming removed 0 bases from V and 2 bases from J, with 9 bases in between. CDR3 coding DNA: TGCGCCAGCAGCTTGGTGCAGCGCACCTACAATGAGCAGTTCTTC. It codes for CASSLVQRTYNEQFF.

This chain links TRBV4-2 with TRBJ2-2; 9 nucleotides line up with TRBD2. The CDR3 length is 17 residues. J gave up 1 base and V 1 base, and 4 bases lay outside the gene matches. Looked up from germline, CDR1 is LGHNA and CDR2 is YNFKEQ. The CDR3 protein is CASSQAAGGQNTGELFF. CDR3 bases: TGTGCCAGCAGCCAAGCAGCGGGGGGACAGAACACCGGGGAGCTGTTTTTT.

The rearrangement links TRBV3-1 (or the pseudogene TRBV3-2) to TRBJ2-5; D is possibly TRBD1 (6 bases). Trimming pared 4 bases from V and 1 base from J, leaving 13 bases between. This CDR3 is built from 15 residues. Per germline, CDR1 LGHDT and CDR2 YNNKEL (reference sequence). The CDR3: CASSPPTGTQETQYF. CDR3 DNA sequence: TGTGCCAGCAGCCCACCGACAGGTACCCAAGAGACCCAGTACTTC.

The chain has TRBV14 and TRBJ2-5; the match to TRBD2 covers 13 bases. Germline values: CDR1 SGHDN, CDR2 FVKESK. The CDR3 extends over 15 amino acids. Unmatched junction bases numbered 6, after V lost 4 bases and J lost 7 bases. Here the CDR3 DNA reads TGTGCCAGCAGCCCTCGCACTAGCGGGGGGGGGACCCAGTACTTC. This encodes CASSPRTSGGGTQYF.

CDR3: CSVMTGANYGYTF. Written as DNA, the CDR3 is TGCAGCGTTATGACAGGAGCAAACTATGGCTACACCTTC. The chain carries TRBV29-1 and TRBJ1-2; D is possibly TRBD1 (6 bases). Germline CDR1 and CDR2: SQVTM and ANQGSEA. The CDR3 length is 13 residues. The V end lost 5 bases, the J end lost 2 bases, and 12 bases lay between the germline ends.

The chain employs TRBV14 and TRBJ2-2; 12 nucleotides match TRBD2. The V gene's germline CDR1 is SGHDN and CDR2 FVKESK. CDR3 length: 17 amino acids. V shed 1 base and J 4 bases; nucleotides not matched to a gene: 4. The CDR3 spells CASSQGLAGVATGELFF. CDR3 sequence (DNA): TGTGCCAGCAGCCAAGGACTAGCGGGGGTAGCCACCGGGGAGCTGTTTTTT.

This chain connects TRBV6-1 to TRBJ1-5; 7 nucleotides match TRBD1. The CDR3 consists of 14 residues. Germline values: CDR1 MNHNS, CDR2 SASEGT. The trim removed 3 bases at V and 4 bases at J, leaving 3 bases unmatched. The CDR3 sequence: CASSDEGANQPQHF. The CDR3 region has the DNA TGTGCCAGCAGTGACGAGGGGGCAAATCAGCCCCAGCATTTT.

J is TRBJ2-1 and V is TRBV9; D unresolved. V lost 0 bases and J lost 7, with 11 bases in between. CDR3 length equals 14 residues. CDR1 and CDR2 (germline): SGDLS, YYNGEE. For the CDR3, the DNA is TGTGCCAGCAGCGTAGGGGCATATGGGAATGAGCAGTTCTTC. Amino acid sequence: CASSVGAYGNEQFF.

The gene calls are TRBV11-2 and TRBJ1-2, with 8 bases identical to TRBD1. J gave up 7 bases and V 4 bases, and 11 bases lay outside the gene matches. Germline V CDR1 and CDR2: SGHAT, FQNNGV. The length of the CDR3 is 15 residues. In DNA form, the CDR3 reads TGTGCCAGCAGCTCGTACAGGGGGAATCGTTCTGGCTACACCTTC. Protein: CASSSYRGNRSGYTF.

There are a few counts of this clone. The chain combines TRBV11-2 with TRBJ1-2; weak D call: TRBD1 (6 bases). This CDR3 has 15 residues. The germline V gene encodes CDR1 SGHAT and CDR2 FQNNGV. The V and J ends lost 5 bases and 0 bases respectively, with 13 bases between them. CDR3 DNA: TGTGCCAGCAGCCCGATGGACAGAGCTAACTATGGCTACACCTTC. It is translated as CASSPMDRANYGYTF.

V is TRBV9 and J is TRBJ1-4; the D gene is possibly TRBD1 (5 bases). The germline CDR1 and CDR2 sequences are SGDLS and YYNGEE. V was cut by 4 bases and J by 5 bases, with 21 bases left in between. This CDR3 comprises 17 residues. This CDR3 is CASSPGRGDRRNEKLFF. For the CDR3, the DNA is TGTGCCAGCAGCCCCGGTAGGGGTGACCGACGCAATGAAAAACTGTTTTTT.

The chain employs TRBV12-5 and TRBJ2-1; TRBD2 matches at 16 bases. V shed 2 bases, J shed 6 bases, and the junction held 4 bases outside the gene matches. Germline assignment: CDR1 LGHNT and CDR2 FRNRAP. The length of the CDR3 is 17 residues. CDR3 residues: CASGLKGLAGGINEQFF. CDR3 nucleotides: TGTGCTAGTGGTTTGAAGGGACTAGCGGGGGGGATCAATGAGCAGTTCTTC.

The rearrangement links TRBV5-1 to TRBJ2-4; maybe TRBD2 (5 bases). Germline lookup yields CDR1 SGHRS and CDR2 YFSETQ. The CDR3 totals 16 residues. V was trimmed by 0 bases and J by 1 base, leaving 11 bases between them. Here the CDR3 reads CASSLAGERAKNIQYF. In DNA form, the CDR3 reads TGCGCCAGCAGCTTGGCTGGGGAGAGGGCCAAAAACATTCAGTACTTC. Together with reference TRBV5-1 and TRBJ2-4, the CDR3 gives the full variable domain: KAGVTQTPRYLIKTRGQQVTLSCSPISGHRSVSWYQQTPGQGLQFLFEYFSETQRNKGNFPGRFSGRQFSNSRSEMNVSTLELGDSALYLCASSLAGERAKNIQYFGAGTRLSVL.